One sample yielded the 29 T cell receptor beta chains listed below, sequenced in a study of cytomegalovirus exposure and HLA in healthy donors. The study ran its PCR with 60 Vbeta and 13 Jbeta primers. Repertoires were generated with immunoSEQ multiplex PCR, while TCRdb's copy carries only in-frame clones and drops some. The sample carries over 150,000 clones, about four fifths recorded once. The source material was PBMCs. These TCRs come from a man younger than 40 in good health and CMV-seropositive.

The DNA of the CDR3 is TGTGCCAGCAGCAAAGCTAGAACTTACGGAAAAGAGACCCAGTACTTC. Protein: CASSKARTYGKETQYF. V is TRBV7-2 and J is TRBJ2-5; D gene uncertain. The CDR3 is 16 residues long. CDR1 SGHTA and CDR2 FQGNSA come from the germline V gene. Trimming took 5 bases from V and 3 from J, leaving 19 bases between them.

The V and J genes are TRBV7-9 and TRBJ1-2; maybe TRBD1 (5 bases). CDR1 SEHNR and CDR2 FQNEAQ come from the germline V gene (reference sequence). The CDR3 is 13 residues long. Trimming took 5 bases from V and 4 from J, leaving 11 bases between them. CDR3 sequence (DNA): TGTGCCAGCAGCCAGGACATCCTCTATGGCTACACCTTC. Its translation is CASSQDILYGYTF.

The CDR3 here is CASSLGFASTDTQYF. The DNA of the CDR3 is TGTGCCAGCAGTTTGGGCTTTGCTAGCACAGATACGCAGTATTTT. The rearrangement links TRBV6-5 to TRBJ2-3, with D unclear. Deletions cut 4 bases from V and 0 bases from J, with 11 bases between. Germline lookup yields CDR1 MNHEY and CDR2 SVGAGI. CDR3 length: 15 residues.

J is TRBJ1-4 and V is TRBV5-5; D remains ambiguous. The CDR3 is 14 residues long. In germline, CDR1 is SGHKS, CDR2 YYEKEE (reference sequence). Trimming cost V 2 bases and J 5 bases, with 10 bases left between them. The CDR3 nucleotides are TGTGCCAGCAGCTTTATGGCCCAGAATGAAAAACTGTTTTTT. Its translation is CASSFMAQNEKLFF.

The gene calls are TRBV2 and TRBJ2-5, with 9 bases that match TRBD1. Germline-derived CDR1 and CDR2 are SNHLY and FYNNEI. V lost 6 bases, J lost 1 base, and 9 bases stayed unmatched. This CDR3 region has 16 residues. The CDR3 region is CASSLDRGDVQETQYF. In DNA, the CDR3 is TGTGCCAGCAGCTTGGACAGGGGAGACGTCCAAGAGACCCAGTACTTC.

This clone was seen only a few times. The chain joins TRBV18 to TRBJ1-1; D is unresolved. The CDR3 consists of 14 residues. The germline V gene encodes CDR1 KGHSH and CDR2 LQKENI. Trimming took 0 bases from V and 1 from J, leaving 6 bases between them. The CDR3 loop reads CASSPPPGNTEAFF. The CDR3 nucleotides are TGTGCCAGCTCACCACCGCCAGGGAACACTGAAGCTTTCTTT.

V is TRBV6-5 and J is TRBJ2-2, with 7 bases fitting TRBD1. This CDR3 comprises 14 residues. Germline V CDR1 and CDR2: MNHEY, SVGAGI. J was trimmed by 5 bases and V by 4 bases; bases with no gene match: 4. For the CDR3, the DNA is TGTGCCAGCAGTTTGGACAGGCCAACCGGGGAGCTGTTTTTT. This sequence encodes CASSLDRPTGELFF.

The chain recombines TRBV7-9 with TRBJ2-7; 11 bases fit TRBD1. V trimming: 5 bases; J trimming: 0 bases; junction bases outside the gene matches: 9. The CDR3 runs 17 residues. Germline values: CDR1 SEHNR, CDR2 FQNEAQ (reference sequence). In nucleotides, the CDR3 is TGTGCCAGCAGCGCGGGACAGGGGGTGGGTATCTCCTACGAGCAGTACTTC. Translating it yields CASSAGQGVGISYEQYF.

The chain is built from TRBV30 and TRBJ2-5; 10 nucleotides match TRBD2. CDR3 size: 15 residues. Germline V CDR1 and CDR2: GTSNPN, SVGIG (reference sequence). J gave up 4 bases and V 2 bases, and 7 bases lay outside the gene matches. CDR3 nucleotides: TGTGCCTGGAGTTTATTTCCTAGCGGGAGAGAGACCCAGTACTTC. Translated: CAWSLFPSGRETQYF.

CDR3: CSARIQGSSYEQYF. Written as DNA, the CDR3 is TGCAGCGCCCGAATACAGGGAAGCTCCTACGAGCAGTACTTC. The chain carries TRBV29-1 and TRBJ2-7, with D tentatively TRBD1 (6 bases). CDR1 is SQVTM, CDR2 ANQGSEA, per germline. The germline V and J ends were trimmed by 7 bases and 0 bases, with 16 bases remaining between them. The length of the CDR3 is 14 residues.

This chain connects TRBV20-1 to TRBJ2-7; D not certain. Germline V gene sequence: CDR1 DFQATT, CDR2 SNEGSKA (reference sequence). V lost 3 bases, J lost 1 base, and 4 bases lay in between. There are 11 residues in the CDR3. The CDR3 region has the DNA TGCAGTGCTAGGCTATCCTACGAGCAGTACTTC. Its protein product is CSARLSYEQYF.

There are a few counts of this clone. The chain recombines TRBV10-3 with TRBJ2-7; 7 nucleotides match TRBD1. CDR1 and CDR2 (germline): ENHRY, SYGVKD. V gave up 4 bases and J gave up 2 bases; unmatched junction bases: 2. This CDR3 is 13 amino acids long. The CDR3 sequence is CAISGGQTYEQYF. CDR3 nucleotides: TGTGCCATCAGTGGGGGACAGACCTACGAGCAGTACTTC.

The V gene is TRBV2, the J gene TRBJ2-1, with 10 bases identical to TRBD2. The CDR3 has 15 residues. Looked up from germline, CDR1 is SNHLY and CDR2 is FYNNEI. V was pared by 3 bases and J by 7 bases, with 6 bases of the junction left unmatched. The CDR3 DNA reads TGTGCCAGCAGTGATTTGGTAGCGGGAGGTAATGAGCAGTTCTTC. Translating it yields CASSDLVAGGNEQFF.

The chain employs TRBV7-9 and TRBJ1-3; D possibly corresponds to TRBD1 (6 bases). The CDR3 has 17 amino acids. V was clipped by 5 bases and J by 0 bases, with 17 bases between them. The germline CDR1 and CDR2 sequences are SEHNR and FQNEAQ (reference sequence). The chain's CDR3 is CASSPPRGGDSGNTIYF. The CDR3 region has the DNA TGTGCCAGCAGCCCGCCCAGGGGAGGGGACTCTGGAAACACCATATATTTT.

V usage is TRBV27 and J usage is TRBJ1-2; 9 bases line up with TRBD1. J was trimmed by 3 bases and V by 4 bases; bases with no gene match: 9. Germline V gene sequence: CDR1 MNHEY, CDR2 SMNVEV (reference sequence). CDR3 length: 16 residues. This CDR3 reads CASSWDRESIHYGYTF. The CDR3 region has the DNA TGTGCCAGCAGTTGGGACAGGGAGTCGATCCACTATGGCTACACCTTC.

This sequence joins TRBV6-1 and TRBJ2-7, with unresolved D. Between the trimmed V and J ends, which lost 6 bases and 3 bases, there was a span of 3 bases. Germline V gene lookup returns CDR1 MNHNS and CDR2 SASEGT. The CDR3 is 10 residues long. The CDR3 sequence is CASSRYEQYF. CDR3 coding DNA: TGTGCCAGCAGCCGCTACGAGCAGTACTTC.

The chain has TRBV10-1 and TRBJ2-7; TRBD2 aligns across 9 bases. Losses at the gene ends were 4 bases for V and 5 bases for J; bases not matched to a gene: 9. From germline, CDR1 is WNHNN and CDR2 SYGVQD (reference sequence). The CDR3 length is 15 residues. The CDR3 nucleotides read TGCGCCAGCAGTGCTAGTAGCGGGAGAATCAACGAGCAGTACTTC. It specifies CASSASSGRINEQYF.

This sequence joins TRBV6-8 and TRBJ2-1, with 7 positions matching TRBD2. This CDR3 contains 15 residues. Germline values: CDR1 MNHGY, CDR2 SAAAGT. V lost 7 bases, J lost 8 bases, and 14 bases stayed unmatched. CDR3 nucleotide sequence: TGTGCCAGCACCATTCAGAGCGGGGTTTGGGATGAGCAGTTCTTC. Its translation is CASTIQSGVWDEQFF.

The chain combines TRBV9 with TRBJ1-1; TRBD1 aligns across 9 bases. Germline V CDR1 and CDR2: SGDLS, YYNGEE. This CDR3 has 17 amino acids. V lost 4 bases to trimming and J lost 4 bases; unmatched junction nucleotides: 14. As DNA, the CDR3 is TGTGCCAGCAGCTCGAGGGCTCGGACAGGGGATGGCACTGAAGCTTTCTTT. Its translation is CASSSRARTGDGTEAFF.

This clone has more than one count but fewer than ten. The chain uses TRBV28 and TRBJ2-5; perhaps TRBD2 as D (6 bases). The CDR3 loop spans 13 amino acids. V was pared by 6 bases and J by 3 bases, with 11 bases between. CDR1 and CDR2 from the germline V gene are MDHEN and SYDVKM. As DNA, the CDR3 is TGTGCCAGCAGAGCTAGCGCCGAAGAGACCCAGTACTTC. It encodes CASRASAEETQYF.

Concerning this clone: The junction departs from the called germline gene at one end, perhaps through a read error. This chain connects TRBV19 to TRBJ2-2, with D possibly being TRBD2 (6 bases). This CDR3 has 11 residues. CDR1 is LNHDA and CDR2 is SQIVND in the germline V gene (reference sequence). The CDR3 here is CASSFAREPFF. In DNA form, the CDR3 reads TGTGCCAGTAGTTTCGCCCGGGAGCCGTTTTTT.

Only one count was recorded for this clone. One junction end does not reproduce the germline sequence, and a read error may be involved. The chain recombines TRBV7-9 with TRBJ1-4, with D hard to call. Germline lookup yields CDR1 SEHNR and CDR2 FQNEAQ (reference sequence). The CDR3 has 14 residues. The CDR3 sequence is CSSSLNRWGGQLFF. In nucleotides, the CDR3 is TGTTCCAGCAGCTTGAATCGGTGGGGAGGGCAACTGTTTTTT. The whole variable domain, filled in from reference TRBV7-9 and TRBJ1-4, reads DTGVSQNPRHKITKRGQNVTFRCDPISEHNRLYWYRQTLGQGPEFLTYFQNEAQLEKSRLLSDRFSAERPKGSFSTLEIQRTEQGDSAMYLCSSSLNRWGGQLFFGSGTQLSVL.

A single count supports this clone. V and J are TRBV7-9 and TRBJ2-3, with a tentative D call TRBD1 (5 bases). The ends were cut back, 5 bases at V and 9 bases at J, with 12 bases in the middle. CDR1 is SEHNR, CDR2 FQNEAQ, per germline (reference sequence). This CDR3 is built from 12 residues. The CDR3: CASSGHMATQYF. CDR3 DNA sequence: TGTGCCAGCAGCGGACATATGGCCACGCAGTATTTT.

The chain recombines TRBV7-2 with TRBJ2-7; 7 nucleotides line up with TRBD1. The germline V gene has CDR1 SGHTA and CDR2 FQGNSA. J lost 3 bases, V lost 2 bases, and 1 base had no gene match. The length of the CDR3 is 13 residues. The CDR3 sequence is CASSLQGDYEQYF. CDR3 in DNA: TGTGCCAGCAGCTTACAGGGGGACTACGAGCAGTACTTC.

The V gene is TRBV21-1, the J gene TRBJ2-7; the D call TRBD2 from the table was never checked on the DNA. TRBV21-1 is described as a pseudogene. The CDR3 has 13 residues. Here the CDR3 reads CASSGGVSYEQYF. CDR3 bases: TGTGCCAGCAGTGGGGGGGTCTCCTACGAGCAGTACTTC.

This clone has only one observation. The chain uses TRBV12-5 and TRBJ2-7, with TRBD1 matching 8 bases. V shed 0 bases, J shed 3 bases, and the junction held 4 bases outside the gene matches. The CDR3 has 15 amino acids. The germline CDR1 and CDR2 sequences are LGHNT and FRNRAP. CDR3 DNA: TGTGCTAGTGGTTTGGTAATACAGGGGGGCTACGAGCAGTACTTC. It encodes CASGLVIQGGYEQYF.

V gene TRBV7-8 combines with J gene TRBJ2-7; 7 nucleotides line up with TRBD1. Germline lookup yields CDR1 SGHVS and CDR2 FQNEAQ. V lost 3 bases to trimming and J lost 4 bases; unmatched junction nucleotides: 12. The CDR3 runs to 16 residues. The CDR3 spells CASSLTRGTVGYEQYF. DNA of the CDR3: TGTGCCAGCAGCTTGACCAGGGGGACGGTGGGATACGAGCAGTACTTC.

This CDR3 is CASSLADRPSSYNSPLHF. The CDR3, as DNA: TGTGCCAGCAGCTTGGCCGACAGGCCCAGCTCCTATAATTCACCCCTCCACTTT. The chain has TRBV5-5 and TRBJ1-6, with D maybe TRBD1 (6 bases). CDR3 length equals 18 residues. Trimming stripped 0 bases from V and 0 bases from J, with 13 bases between. The germline CDR1 and CDR2 sequences are SGHKS and YYEKEE (reference sequence).

This chain uses TRBV7-2 with TRBJ2-3, with 8 nucleotides matching TRBD1. After removal of 5 bases from V and 0 bases from J, the junction contained 4 bases not matched to a gene. Germline assignment: CDR1 SGHTA and CDR2 FQGNSA. The CDR3 loop spans 15 amino acids. CDR3 protein: CASSQGAVSTDTQYF. CDR3 DNA sequence: TGTGCCAGCAGCCAGGGGGCGGTGAGCACAGATACGCAGTATTTT.